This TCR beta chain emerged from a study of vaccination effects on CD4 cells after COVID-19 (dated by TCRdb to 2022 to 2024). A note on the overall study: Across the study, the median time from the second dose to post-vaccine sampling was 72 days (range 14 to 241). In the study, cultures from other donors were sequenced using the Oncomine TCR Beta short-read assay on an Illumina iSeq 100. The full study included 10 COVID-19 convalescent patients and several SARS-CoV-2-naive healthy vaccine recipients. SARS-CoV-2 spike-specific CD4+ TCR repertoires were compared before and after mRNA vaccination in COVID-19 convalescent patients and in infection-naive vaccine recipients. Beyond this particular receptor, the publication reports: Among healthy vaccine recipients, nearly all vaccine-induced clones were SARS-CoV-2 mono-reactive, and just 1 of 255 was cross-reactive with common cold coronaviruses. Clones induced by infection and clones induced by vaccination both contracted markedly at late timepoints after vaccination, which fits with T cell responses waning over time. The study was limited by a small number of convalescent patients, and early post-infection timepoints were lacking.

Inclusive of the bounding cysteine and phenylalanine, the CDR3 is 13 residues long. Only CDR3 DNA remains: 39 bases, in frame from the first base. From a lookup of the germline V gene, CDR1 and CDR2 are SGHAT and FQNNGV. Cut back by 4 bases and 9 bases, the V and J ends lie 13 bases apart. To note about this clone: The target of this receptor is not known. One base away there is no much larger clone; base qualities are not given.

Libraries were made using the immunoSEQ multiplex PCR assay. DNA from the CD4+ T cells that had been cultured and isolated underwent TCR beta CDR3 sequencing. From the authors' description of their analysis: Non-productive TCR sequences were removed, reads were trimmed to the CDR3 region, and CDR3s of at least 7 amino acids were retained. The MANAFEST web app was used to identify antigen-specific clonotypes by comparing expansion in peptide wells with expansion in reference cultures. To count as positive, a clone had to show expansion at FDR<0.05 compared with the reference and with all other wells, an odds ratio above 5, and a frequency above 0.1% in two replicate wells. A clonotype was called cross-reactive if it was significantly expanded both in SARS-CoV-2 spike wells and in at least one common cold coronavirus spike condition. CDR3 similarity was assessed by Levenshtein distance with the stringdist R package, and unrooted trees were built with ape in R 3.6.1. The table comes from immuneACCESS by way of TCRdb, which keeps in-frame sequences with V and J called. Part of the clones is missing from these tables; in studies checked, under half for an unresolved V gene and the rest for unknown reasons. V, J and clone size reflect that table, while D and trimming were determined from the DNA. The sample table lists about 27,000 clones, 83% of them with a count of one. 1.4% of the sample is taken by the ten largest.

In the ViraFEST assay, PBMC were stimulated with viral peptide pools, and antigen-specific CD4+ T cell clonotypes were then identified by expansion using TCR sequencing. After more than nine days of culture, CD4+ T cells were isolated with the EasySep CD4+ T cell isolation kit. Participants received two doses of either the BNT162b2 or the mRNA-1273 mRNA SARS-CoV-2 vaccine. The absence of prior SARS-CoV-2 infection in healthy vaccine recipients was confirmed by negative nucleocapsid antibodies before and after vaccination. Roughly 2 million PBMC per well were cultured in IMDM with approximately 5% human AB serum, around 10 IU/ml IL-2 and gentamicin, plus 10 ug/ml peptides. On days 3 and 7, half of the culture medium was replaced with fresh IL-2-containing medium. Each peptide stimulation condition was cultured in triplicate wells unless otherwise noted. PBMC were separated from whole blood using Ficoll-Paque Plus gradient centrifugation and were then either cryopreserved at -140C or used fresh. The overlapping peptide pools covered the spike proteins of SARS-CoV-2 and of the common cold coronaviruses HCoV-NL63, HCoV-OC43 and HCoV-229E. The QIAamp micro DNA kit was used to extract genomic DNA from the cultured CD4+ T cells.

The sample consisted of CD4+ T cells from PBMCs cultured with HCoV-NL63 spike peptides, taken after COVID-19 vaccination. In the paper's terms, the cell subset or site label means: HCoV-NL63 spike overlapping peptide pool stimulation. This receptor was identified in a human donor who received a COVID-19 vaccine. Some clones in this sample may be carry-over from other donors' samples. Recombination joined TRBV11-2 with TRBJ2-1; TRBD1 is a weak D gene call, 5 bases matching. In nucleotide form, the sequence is TGTGCCAGCAGCTCTACAGGTTTTACTGAGCAGTTCTTC. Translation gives CASSSTGFTEQFF.